This T cell receptor beta chain originates from a study of T cell responses to AZD1222 COVID-19 vaccine. Study overall: Second-dose recipients at about 4 or about 12 weeks were treated as one pooled group.

Broader study findings: The donor group comprised mostly white British people and more females; the analysis possibly underestimated clonal diversity. Repertoire samples came only from after the peak T cell response.

This table comes from immunoSEQ multiplex PCR, and its TCRdb copy is limited to in-frame clones, with some not included. The repertoire includes 150,000 to 200,000 clones, 85% to 95% of them detected once, and less than 11% sits in the top ten. As regards this clone: The antigen is not known.

The TCR originated in an adult in good health. Sample: peripheral blood, taken on day 0 of AZD1222 vaccination.

CDR3 region: CASTPYGGDEQFF. The CDR3 bases are TGTGCCAGCACCCCTTATGGCGGCGATGAGCAGTTCTTC. The V and J genes are TRBV27 and TRBJ2-1; no clear D. V lost 7 bases and J lost 8, with 15 bases in between. The CDR3 contains 13 residues. Germline V gene lookup returns CDR1 MNHEY and CDR2 SMNVEV (reference sequence).